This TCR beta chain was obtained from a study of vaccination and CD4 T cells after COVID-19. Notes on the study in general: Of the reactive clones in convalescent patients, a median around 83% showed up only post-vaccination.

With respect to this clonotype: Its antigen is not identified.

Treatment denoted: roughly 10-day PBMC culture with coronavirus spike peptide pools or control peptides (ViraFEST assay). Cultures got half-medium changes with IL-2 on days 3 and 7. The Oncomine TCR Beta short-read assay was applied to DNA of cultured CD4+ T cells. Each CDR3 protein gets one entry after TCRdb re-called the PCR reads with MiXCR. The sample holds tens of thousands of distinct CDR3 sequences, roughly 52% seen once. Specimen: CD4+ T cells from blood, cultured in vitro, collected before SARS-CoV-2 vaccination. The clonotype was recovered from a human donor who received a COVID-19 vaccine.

The CDR3 loop reads CASSVSEYNSPLHF. The CDR3 DNA is TGTGCCAGCAGCGTAAGTGAATATAATTCACCCCTCCACTTT. The chain links TRBV9 to TRBJ1-6; D not certain. This CDR3 has 14 amino acids. V dropped 1 base and J dropped 4 bases, with 6 bases sitting between them. Germline V gene data show CDR1 as SGDLS and CDR2 as YYNGEE.